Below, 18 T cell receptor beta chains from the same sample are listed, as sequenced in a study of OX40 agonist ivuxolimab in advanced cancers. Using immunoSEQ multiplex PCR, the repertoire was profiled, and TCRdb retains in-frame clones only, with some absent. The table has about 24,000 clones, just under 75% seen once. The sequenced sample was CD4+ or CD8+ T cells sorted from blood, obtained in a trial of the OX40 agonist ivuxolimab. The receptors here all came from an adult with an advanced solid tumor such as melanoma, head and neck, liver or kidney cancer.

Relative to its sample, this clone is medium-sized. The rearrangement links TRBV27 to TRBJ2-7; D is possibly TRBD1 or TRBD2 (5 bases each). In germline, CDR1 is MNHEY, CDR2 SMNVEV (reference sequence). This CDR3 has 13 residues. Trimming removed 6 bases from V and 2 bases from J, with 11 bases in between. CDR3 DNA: TGTGCCAGCAGAAAGAGGGGTACCTACGAGCAGTACTTC. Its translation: CASRKRGTYEQYF.

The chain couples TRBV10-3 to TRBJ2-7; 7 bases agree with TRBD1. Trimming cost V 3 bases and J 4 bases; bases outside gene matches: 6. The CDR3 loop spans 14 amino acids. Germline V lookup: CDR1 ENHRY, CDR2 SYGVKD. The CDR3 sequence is CAISELSGQYEQYF. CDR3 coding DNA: TGTGCCATCAGTGAACTTTCGGGACAGTACGAGCAGTACTTC.

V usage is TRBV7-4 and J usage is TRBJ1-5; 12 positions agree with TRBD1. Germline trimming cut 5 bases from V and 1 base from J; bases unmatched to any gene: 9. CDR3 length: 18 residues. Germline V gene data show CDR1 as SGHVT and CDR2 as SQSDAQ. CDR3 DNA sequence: TGTGCCAGCAGCCCCGGGACAGGGGGCCTTCTAAGCAATCAGCCCCAGCATTTT. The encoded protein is CASSPGTGGLLSNQPQHF.

This chain's CDR3 is CASRSGAGEAKNIQYF. As DNA, the CDR3 is TGTGCCAGCAGGTCCGGGGCGGGGGAGGCCAAAAACATTCAGTACTTC. The chain has TRBV28 and TRBJ2-4; 7 bases fit TRBD2. Losses at the gene ends were 6 bases for V and 1 base for J; bases not matched to a gene: 9. This CDR3 comprises 16 residues. Germline loops: CDR1 MDHEN, CDR2 SYDVKM. Together with reference TRBV28 and TRBJ2-4, the CDR3 gives the full variable domain: DVKVTQSSRYLVKRTGEKVFLECVQDMDHENMFWYRQDPGLGLRLIYFSYDVKMKEKGDIPEGYSVSREKKERFSLILESASTNQTSMYLCASRSGAGEAKNIQYFGAGTRLSVL.

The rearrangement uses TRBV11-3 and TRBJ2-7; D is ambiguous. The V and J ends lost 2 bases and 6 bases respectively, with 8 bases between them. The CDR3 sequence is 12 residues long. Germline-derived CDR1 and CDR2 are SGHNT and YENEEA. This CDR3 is CASSLKGPEQYF. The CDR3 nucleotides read TGTGCCAGCAGCTTAAAGGGCCCCGAGCAGTACTTC.

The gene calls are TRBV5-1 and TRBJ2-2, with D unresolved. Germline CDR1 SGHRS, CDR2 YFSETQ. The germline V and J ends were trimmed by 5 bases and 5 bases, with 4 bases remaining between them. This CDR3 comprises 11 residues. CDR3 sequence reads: CASRGTGELFF. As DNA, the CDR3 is TGCGCCAGCAGGGGAACCGGGGAGCTGTTTTTT. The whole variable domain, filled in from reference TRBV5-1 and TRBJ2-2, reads KAGVTQTPRYLIKTRGQQVTLSCSPISGHRSVSWYQQTPGQGLQFLFEYFSETQRNKGNFPGRFSGRQFSNSRSEMNVSTLELGDSALYLCASRGTGELFFGEGSRLTVL.

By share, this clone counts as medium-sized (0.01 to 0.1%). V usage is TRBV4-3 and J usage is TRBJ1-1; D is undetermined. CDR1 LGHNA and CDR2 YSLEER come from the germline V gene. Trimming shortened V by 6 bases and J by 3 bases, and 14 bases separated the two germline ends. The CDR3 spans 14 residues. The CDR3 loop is CASSVDLSYTEAFF. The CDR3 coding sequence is TGCGCCAGCAGTGTCGATCTAAGTTACACTGAAGCTTTCTTT.

As DNA, the CDR3 is TGTGCCAGCAGCCGCCCGGGTGCAGATACGCAGTATTTT. Protein product: CASSRPGADTQYF. The chain combines TRBV7-9 with TRBJ2-3, with D unresolved. CDR3 length equals 13 residues. Trimming pared 5 bases from V and 4 bases from J, leaving 10 bases between. Per the germline V gene, CDR1 is SEHNR and CDR2 is FQNEAQ (reference sequence).

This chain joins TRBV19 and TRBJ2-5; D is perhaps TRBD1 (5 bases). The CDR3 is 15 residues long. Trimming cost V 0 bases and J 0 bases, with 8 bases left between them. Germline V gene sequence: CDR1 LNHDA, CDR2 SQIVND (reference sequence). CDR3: CASSIEGRDQETQYF. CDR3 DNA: TGTGCCAGTAGTATAGAGGGCAGGGACCAAGAGACCCAGTACTTC.

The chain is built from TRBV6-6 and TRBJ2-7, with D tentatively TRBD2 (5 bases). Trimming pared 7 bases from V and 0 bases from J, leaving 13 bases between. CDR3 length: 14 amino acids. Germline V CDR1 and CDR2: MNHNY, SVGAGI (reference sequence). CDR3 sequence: CASKRRVASYEQYF. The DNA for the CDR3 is TGTGCCAGCAAAAGGCGGGTAGCCTCCTACGAGCAGTACTTC.

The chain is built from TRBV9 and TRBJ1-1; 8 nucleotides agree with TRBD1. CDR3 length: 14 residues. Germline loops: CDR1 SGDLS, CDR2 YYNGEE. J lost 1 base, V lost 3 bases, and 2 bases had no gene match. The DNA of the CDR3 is TGTGCCAGCAGCGAACAGGGGGAGAACACTGAAGCTTTCTTT. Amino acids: CASSEQGENTEAFF. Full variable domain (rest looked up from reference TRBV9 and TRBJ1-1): DSGVTQTPKHLITATGQRVTLRCSPRSGDLSVYWYQQSLDQGLQFLIQYYNGEERAKGNILERFSAQQFPDLHSELNLSSLELGDSALYFCASSEQGENTEAFFGQGTRLTVV.

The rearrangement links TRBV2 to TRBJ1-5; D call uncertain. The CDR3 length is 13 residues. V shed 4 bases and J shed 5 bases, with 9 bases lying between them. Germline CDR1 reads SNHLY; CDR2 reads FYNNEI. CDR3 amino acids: CASSGGGYQPQHF. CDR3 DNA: TGTGCCAGCAGTGGGGGAGGCTATCAGCCCCAGCATTTT.

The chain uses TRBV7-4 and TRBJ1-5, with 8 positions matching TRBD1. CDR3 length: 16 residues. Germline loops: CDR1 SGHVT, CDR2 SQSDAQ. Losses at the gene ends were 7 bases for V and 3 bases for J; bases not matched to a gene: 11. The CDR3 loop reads CASTGEDRVDNQPQHF. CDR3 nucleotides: TGTGCCAGCACTGGGGAGGACAGGGTGGACAATCAGCCCCAGCATTTT.

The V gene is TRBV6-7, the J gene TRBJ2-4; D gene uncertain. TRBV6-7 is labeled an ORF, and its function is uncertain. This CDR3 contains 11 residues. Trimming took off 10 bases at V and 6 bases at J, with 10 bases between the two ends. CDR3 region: CAIFRGNIQYF. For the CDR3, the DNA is TGTGCCATCTTCCGAGGAAACATTCAGTACTTC.

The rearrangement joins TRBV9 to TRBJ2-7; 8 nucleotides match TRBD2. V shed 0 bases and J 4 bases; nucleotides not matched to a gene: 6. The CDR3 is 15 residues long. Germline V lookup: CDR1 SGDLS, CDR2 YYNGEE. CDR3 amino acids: CASSVGVAGRYEQYF. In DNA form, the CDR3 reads TGTGCCAGCAGCGTAGGGGTAGCGGGGAGGTACGAGCAGTACTTC.

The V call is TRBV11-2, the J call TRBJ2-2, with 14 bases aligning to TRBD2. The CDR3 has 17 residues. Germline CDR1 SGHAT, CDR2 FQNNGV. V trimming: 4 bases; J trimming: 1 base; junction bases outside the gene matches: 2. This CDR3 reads CASSSGLAGVNTGELFF. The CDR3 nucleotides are TGTGCCAGCAGCTCGGGACTAGCGGGGGTGAACACCGGGGAGCTGTTTTTT.

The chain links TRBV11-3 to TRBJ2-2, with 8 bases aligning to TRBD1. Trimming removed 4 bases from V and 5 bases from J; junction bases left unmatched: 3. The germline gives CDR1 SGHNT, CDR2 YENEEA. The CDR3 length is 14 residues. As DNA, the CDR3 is TGTGCCAGCAGCTCGACAGGGGCTACCGGGGAGCTGTTTTTT. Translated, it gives CASSSTGATGELFF.

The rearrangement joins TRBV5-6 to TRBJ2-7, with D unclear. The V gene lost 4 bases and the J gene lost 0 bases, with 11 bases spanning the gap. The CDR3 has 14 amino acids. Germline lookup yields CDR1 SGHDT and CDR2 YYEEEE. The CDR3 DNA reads TGTGCCAGCAGCCCGGACCTGAGCTCCTACGAGCAGTACTTC. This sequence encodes CASSPDLSSYEQYF. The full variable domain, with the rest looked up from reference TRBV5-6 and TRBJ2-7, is DAGVTQSPTHLIKTRGQQVTLRCSPKSGHDTVSWYQQALGQGPQFIFQYYEEEERQRGNFPDRFSGHQFPNYSSELNVNALLLGDSALYLCASSPDLSSYEQYFGPGTRLTVT.